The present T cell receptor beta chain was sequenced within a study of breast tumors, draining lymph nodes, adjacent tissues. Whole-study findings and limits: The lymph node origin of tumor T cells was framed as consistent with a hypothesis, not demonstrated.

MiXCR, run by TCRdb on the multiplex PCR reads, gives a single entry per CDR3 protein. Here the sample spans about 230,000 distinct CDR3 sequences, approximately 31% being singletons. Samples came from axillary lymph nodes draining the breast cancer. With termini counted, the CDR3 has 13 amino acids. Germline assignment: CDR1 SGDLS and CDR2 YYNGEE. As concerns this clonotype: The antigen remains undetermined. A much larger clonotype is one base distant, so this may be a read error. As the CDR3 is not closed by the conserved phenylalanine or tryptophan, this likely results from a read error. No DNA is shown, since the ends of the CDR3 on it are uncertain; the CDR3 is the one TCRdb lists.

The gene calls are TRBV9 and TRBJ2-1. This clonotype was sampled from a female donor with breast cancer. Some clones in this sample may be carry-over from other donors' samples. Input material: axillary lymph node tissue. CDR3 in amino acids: CASSVGETMKQSS.